This is a list of T cell receptor beta chains from one sample in a study of T-cell memory formation after mild COVID-19. TCRdb re-analysed the 5' RACE reads in MiXCR, keeping a single row per CDR3 protein. The sample lists under 450,000 distinct CDR3 sequences; approximately 15% were seen once. The sequencing input was PBMCs or a T cell subset sorted from them (not recorded which). The receptors derive from a man between 18 and 35 years old who had mild COVID-19 (a few samples of this study predate the infection). Cell type and time point are not known. Both conserved end residues are part of each CDR3. Fields, in order: D gene, J gene, V gene, clone size, CDR3 protein, CDR3 DNA. The D gene is left open where the match is weak. The listing skips clone size in some rows; elsewhere it reads once, few, many or a size class.

D: -; J: TRBJ1-2; V: TRBV7-2; size: few; CDR3: CASSPNRVSYGYTF; DNA: TGTGCCAGCAGCCCAAATAGGGTTTCCTATGGCTACACCTTC
D: TRBD2; J: TRBJ2-1; V: TRBV25-1; size: few; CDR3: CASSEPGGNGVEQFF; DNA: TGTGCCAGCAGTGAACCGGGGGGAAACGGTGTTGAGCAGTTCTTC
D: -; J: TRBJ2-1; V: TRBV2; size: few; CDR3: CASSEGAGPGYNEQFF; DNA: TGTGCCAGCAGTGAAGGGGCGGGTCCCGGCTACAATGAGCAGTTCTTC
D: TRBD2; J: TRBJ2-3; V: TRBV10-1; size: few; CDR3: CASSELVSGVTDTQYF; DNA: TGCGCCAGCAGTGAACTGGTTAGCGGGGTCACAGATACGCAGTATTTT
D: TRBD1; J: TRBJ2-4; V: TRBV20-1; size: few; CDR3: CSATDRAFSKNIQYF; DNA: TGCAGTGCCACTGACAGGGCGTTCTCCAAAAACATTCAGTACTTC
D: -; J: TRBJ2-2; V: TRBV9; size: -; CDR3: CASSSHRPTGELFF; DNA: TGTGCCAGCAGCTCCCACCGGCCCACCGGGGAGCTGTTTTTT
D: -; J: TRBJ2-3; V: TRBV6-5; size: -; CDR3: CASSFNSGTDTQYF; DNA: TGTGCCAGCAGTTTCAACTCGGGCACAGATACGCAGTATTTT
D: TRBD2; J: TRBJ2-5; V: TRBV20-1; size: -; CDR3: CSAREGWLAGSETQYF; DNA: TGCAGTGCTAGAGAAGGTTGGCTAGCGGGGAGCGAGACCCAGTACTTC
D: TRBD2; J: TRBJ2-1; V: TRBV9; size: few; CDR3: CASSAPGLAGNEQFF; DNA: TGTGCCAGCAGCGCCCCGGGACTAGCGGGCAATGAGCAGTTCTTC
D: TRBD2; J: TRBJ2-5; V: TRBV9; size: few; CDR3: CASSVTSGVGGETQYF; DNA: TGTGCCAGCAGCGTGACTAGCGGGGTCGGTGGGGAGACCCAGTACTTC
D: -; J: TRBJ1-1; V: TRBV6-6; size: -; CDR3: CASGREGAVMNTEAFF; DNA: TGTGCCAGCGGGAGGGAAGGGGCAGTCATGAACACTGAAGCTTTCTTT
D: TRBD1; J: TRBJ2-3; V: TRBV9; size: many; CDR3: CASSVGSGQGTDTQYF; DNA: TGTGCCAGCAGCGTAGGTTCGGGACAGGGGACAGATACGCAGTATTTT
D: -; J: TRBJ1-1; V: TRBV6-2/TRBV6-3; size: few; CDR3: CASSLTAQGTEAFF; DNA: TGTGCCAGCAGTCTGACAGCCCAGGGCACTGAAGCTTTCTTT
D: -; J: TRBJ2-1; V: TRBV4-2; size: few; CDR3: CASSHSGTREQFF; DNA: TGTGCCAGCAGCCATTCGGGAACAAGGGAGCAGTTCTTC
D: -; J: TRBJ1-6; V: TRBV7-2; size: -; CDR3: CASSLALQSTPLHF; DNA: TGTGCCAGCAGCTTAGCGCTTCAGTCAACACCCCTCCACTTT
D: TRBD2; J: TRBJ2-3; V: TRBV10-3; size: -; CDR3: CAISGSSGTDTQYF; DNA: TGTGCCATCAGTGGGTCTAGCGGGACAGATACGCAGTATTTT
D: TRBD2; J: TRBJ2-5; V: TRBV5-1; size: few; CDR3: CASSMGLGPETQYF; DNA: TGCGCCAGCAGCATGGGACTAGGACCAGAGACCCAGTACTTC
D: TRBD2; J: TRBJ2-2; V: TRBV10-2; size: few; CDR3: CASSFKASGHANTGELFF; DNA: TGCGCCAGCAGTTTTAAGGCTAGCGGACACGCGAACACCGGGGAGCTGTTTTTT
D: TRBD1; J: TRBJ2-1; V: TRBV7-8; size: -; CDR3: CASSTTLGTGWNEQFF; DNA: TGTGCCAGCAGCACGACCCTGGGGACAGGGTGGAATGAGCAGTTCTTC
D: -; J: TRBJ1-1; V: TRBV29-1; size: -; CDR3: CSVVGTRNTEAFF; DNA: TGCAGCGTTGTCGGGACACGGAACACTGAAGCTTTCTTT
D: -; J: TRBJ2-3; V: TRBV11-2; size: -; CDR3: CASSERTSTDTQYF; DNA: TGTGCCAGCAGCGAGCGGACTTCCACAGATACGCAGTATTTT
D: -; J: TRBJ1-2; V: TRBV12-3/TRBV12-4; size: few; CDR3: CASSLVRSYGYTF; DNA: TGTGCCAGCAGTTTAGTACGTTCCTATGGCTACACCTTC
D: -; J: TRBJ2-1; V: TRBV7-2; size: -; CDR3: CASSLAGTLVGVF; DNA: TGTGCCAGCAGCTTAGCGGGGACTTTAGTGGGGGTCTTC
D: TRBD1; J: TRBJ1-4; V: TRBV10-3; size: many; CDR3: CAIRPGQDNEKLFF; DNA: TGTGCCATCAGACCGGGACAGGACAATGAAAAACTGTTTTTT
D: TRBD2; J: TRBJ2-3; V: TRBV7-7; size: few; CDR3: CASSLGGLAGDTQYF; DNA: TGTGCTAGCAGCTTAGGGGGACTAGCGGGGGATACGCAGTATTTT
D: TRBD1; J: TRBJ1-2; V: TRBV7-2; size: many; CDR3: CASSARDRGYGYTF; DNA: TGTGCCAGCAGCGCCCGGGACAGGGGCTATGGCTACACCTTC
D: -; J: TRBJ2-3; V: TRBV5-1; size: few; CDR3: CASSPQPPDTQYF; DNA: TGCGCCAGCAGCCCACAACCTCCGGATACGCAGTATTTT
D: -; J: TRBJ1-2; V: TRBV6-5; size: -; CDR3: CASSYRKIVGRGLYGYTF; DNA: TGTGCCAGCAGTTACCGTAAAATCGTCGGGAGGGGTCTGTATGGCTACACCTTC
D: TRBD1; J: TRBJ2-5; V: TRBV18; size: -; CDR3: CASSPNRGQETQYF; DNA: TGTGCCAGCTCACCCAACAGGGGGCAAGAGACCCAGTACTTC
D: -; J: TRBJ2-2; V: TRBV14; size: few; CDR3: CASSQQDTGELFF; DNA: TGTGCCAGCAGCCAACAGGACACCGGGGAGCTGTTTTTT
D: TRBD1; J: TRBJ1-2; V: TRBV3-1; size: -; CDR3: CASSQGTGHYGYTF; DNA: TGTGCCAGCAGCCAAGGGACAGGGCACTATGGCTACACCTTC
D: -; J: TRBJ1-3; V: TRBV6-6; size: -; CDR3: CASSSAQGGNTIYF; DNA: TGTGCCAGCAGTTCCGCCCAGGGGGGAAACACCATATATTTT
D: -; J: TRBJ2-1; V: TRBV7-7; size: -; CDR3: CASSLGPSYGEQFF; DNA: TGTGCTAGCAGCTTAGGGCCAAGCTACGGTGAGCAGTTCTTC
D: TRBD1; J: TRBJ2-1; V: TRBV7-9; size: -; CDR3: CATVDRESYNEQFF; DNA: TGTGCCACCGTGGACAGGGAATCCTACAATGAGCAGTTCTTC
D: -; J: TRBJ1-1; V: TRBV4-3; size: few; CDR3: CASSQKHARNTEAFF; DNA: TGCGCCAGCAGCCAGAAGCATGCCAGAAACACTGAAGCTTTCTTT
D: TRBD2; J: TRBJ2-3; V: TRBV6-2/TRBV6-3; size: -; CDR3: CASRTWGGSDTQYF; DNA: TGTGCCAGCAGAACCTGGGGGGGTTCAGATACGCAGTATTTT
D: -; J: TRBJ2-3; V: TRBV20-1; size: few; CDR3: CSTEIIDTQYF; DNA: TGCAGCACCGAGATTATAGATACGCAGTATTTT
D: -; J: TRBJ1-1; V: TRBV6-2/TRBV6-3; size: few; CDR3: CATVDFSGTEAFF; DNA: TGTGCCACTGTGGACTTCTCTGGCACTGAAGCTTTCTTT
D: -; J: TRBJ1-3; V: TRBV12-2; size: -; CDR3: CASRHKMGEGGNTIYF; DNA: TGTGCAAGTCGCCACAAGATGGGGGAGGGTGGAAACACCATATATTTT
D: TRBD2; J: TRBJ2-1; V: TRBV7-6; size: few; CDR3: CASSLGLAGGPWNEQFF; DNA: TGTGCCAGCAGCTTAGGCCTAGCGGGGGGGCCCTGGAATGAGCAGTTCTTC
D: -; J: TRBJ2-5; V: TRBV4-3; size: few; CDR3: CASSPSLEQETQYF; DNA: TGCGCCAGCAGCCCTTCGCTGGAACAAGAGACCCAGTACTTC
D: -; J: TRBJ2-3; V: TRBV30; size: -; CDR3: CAWSVTTDTQYF; DNA: TGTGCCTGGAGTGTCACCACAGATACGCAGTATTTT
D: -; J: TRBJ2-7; V: TRBV5-6; size: -; CDR3: CASSMWGRDPEQYF; DNA: TGTGCCAGCAGCATGTGGGGCAGGGATCCCGAGCAGTACTTC
D: -; J: TRBJ2-3; V: TRBV3-1; size: -; CDR3: CASSQMDSNTDTQYF; DNA: TGTGCCAGCAGCCAGATGGACAGCAACACAGATACGCAGTATTTT
D: -; J: TRBJ1-1; V: TRBV18; size: -; CDR3: CASSPGSVRTEAFF; DNA: TGTGCCAGCTCACCAGGCTCTGTAAGGACTGAAGCTTTCTTT
D: TRBD1; J: TRBJ1-1; V: TRBV4-1; size: -; CDR3: CASSHPKGRGDTEAFF; DNA: TGCGCCAGCAGCCACCCAAAGGGCAGGGGGGACACTGAAGCTTTCTTT
D: TRBD1; J: TRBJ2-6; V: TRBV12-3/TRBV12-4; size: -; CDR3: CASSSRPRFGQGLPGANVLTF; DNA: TGTGCCAGCAGTTCAAGACCCCGATTCGGACAGGGTCTTCCTGGGGCCAACGTCCTGACTTTC
D: -; J: TRBJ2-2; V: TRBV12-3/TRBV12-4; size: -; CDR3: CASSLDARTGELFF; DNA: TGTGCCAGCAGTTTAGATGCCCGAACCGGGGAGCTGTTTTTT
D: TRBD1; J: TRBJ1-2; V: TRBV6-5; size: -; CDR3: CATSTPTGVGYTF; DNA: TGTGCCACTTCGACCCCGACAGGGGTTGGCTACACCTTC
D: TRBD1; J: TRBJ2-6; V: TRBV5-6; size: few; CDR3: CASSPDRARANVLTF; DNA: TGTGCCAGCAGCCCCGACAGGGCTCGGGCCAACGTCCTGACTTTC